These 7 T cell receptor beta chains were all obtained from the same sample, sequenced in a study of T cell responses to AZD1222 COVID-19 vaccine. Some clones are missing from TCRdb's copy, which holds only in-frame ones; the method was immunoSEQ multiplex PCR. The sample records around 270,000 clones, around 92% being singletons. Sequencing was performed on peripheral blood, taken 28 days after the second AZD1222 dose. These receptors were taken from an adult who received the AZD1222 COVID-19 vaccine.

The chain employs TRBV4-3 and TRBJ2-2; D is perhaps TRBD2 (6 bases). The CDR3 covers 17 residues. Germline V gene data show CDR1 as LGHNA and CDR2 as YSLEER. V lost 3 bases, J lost 4 bases, and 18 bases lay in between. CDR3 DNA sequence: TGCGCCAGCAGCCAGGACTCCGGGACTCCAGCCACCGGGGAGCTGTTTTTT. Protein: CASSQDSGTPATGELFF.

The chain couples TRBV11-2 to TRBJ2-7; possible D gene TRBD2, 5 bases. V shed 6 bases and J shed 4 bases, with 16 bases lying between them. Germline CDR1 is SGHAT and CDR2 is FQNNGV. This CDR3 contains 14 residues. The CDR3 DNA reads TGTGCCAGCAGGGACGGTCCAAGGACTTACGAGCAGTACTTC. It specifies CASRDGPRTYEQYF.

The CDR3 loop reads CASSEDSRGNTIYF. The CDR3 nucleotides read TGTGCCAGCAGTGAAGACTCACGGGGAAACACCATATATTTT. The chain combines TRBV6-1 with TRBJ1-3, with D unresolved. This CDR3 contains 14 residues. Germline V gives CDR1 MNHNS, CDR2 SASEGT. V lost 1 base to trimming and J lost 4 bases, with 8 bases between them.

The chain recombines TRBV24-1 with TRBJ1-4; D gene unclear. The CDR3 is 13 residues long. Per germline, CDR1 KGHDR and CDR2 SFDVKD. Between the trimmed V and J ends, which lost 1 base and 8 bases, there was a span of 7 bases. The CDR3 protein is CATSDLLGEKLFF. CDR3 DNA sequence: TGTGCCACCAGTGATTTATTGGGGGAAAAACTGTTTTTT.

The chain is built from TRBV7-3 and TRBJ2-3; D remains unclear. The CDR3 has 13 residues. The V gene lost 2 bases and the J gene lost 2 bases, with 5 bases spanning the gap. Germline V gene lookup returns CDR1 SGHTA and CDR2 FQGTGA. This chain's CDR3 is CASSLALTDTQYF. In DNA, the CDR3 is TGTGCCAGCAGCTTAGCGCTCACAGATACGCAGTATTTT.

This rearrangement joins TRBV9 to TRBJ2-7; D is ambiguous. There are 14 residues in the CDR3. Germline loops: CDR1 SGDLS, CDR2 YYNGEE. Trimming removed 2 bases from V and 6 bases from J, with 15 bases in between. This CDR3 is CASSVDWATSEQYF. The CDR3 DNA is TGTGCCAGCAGCGTCGATTGGGCGACCTCCGAGCAGTACTTC.

The chain employs TRBV5-1 and TRBJ1-6; D is ambiguous. The germline V gene encodes CDR1 SGHRS and CDR2 YFSETQ. Deletions cut 2 bases from V and 7 bases from J, with 10 bases between. The CDR3 has 14 residues. The CDR3 DNA reads as TGCGCCAGCAGCTTCGAACAGAGAAATTCACCCCTCCACTTT. Its translation: CASSFEQRNSPLHF.